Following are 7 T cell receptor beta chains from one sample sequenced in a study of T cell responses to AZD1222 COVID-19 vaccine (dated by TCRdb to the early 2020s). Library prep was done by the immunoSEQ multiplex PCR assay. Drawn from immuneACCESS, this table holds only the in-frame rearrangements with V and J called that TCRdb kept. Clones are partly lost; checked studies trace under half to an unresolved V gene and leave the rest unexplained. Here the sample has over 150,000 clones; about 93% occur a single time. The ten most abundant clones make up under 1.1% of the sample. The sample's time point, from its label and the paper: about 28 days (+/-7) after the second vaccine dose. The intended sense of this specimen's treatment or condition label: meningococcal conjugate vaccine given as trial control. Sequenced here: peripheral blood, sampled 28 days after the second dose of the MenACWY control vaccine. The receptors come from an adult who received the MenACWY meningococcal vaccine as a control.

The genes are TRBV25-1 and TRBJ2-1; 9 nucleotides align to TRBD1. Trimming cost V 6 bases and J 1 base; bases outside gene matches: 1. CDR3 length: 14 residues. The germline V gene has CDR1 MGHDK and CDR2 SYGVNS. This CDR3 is CASRGTGSYNEQFF. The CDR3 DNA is TGTGCCAGCAGAGGGACAGGGTCCTACAATGAGCAGTTCTTC.

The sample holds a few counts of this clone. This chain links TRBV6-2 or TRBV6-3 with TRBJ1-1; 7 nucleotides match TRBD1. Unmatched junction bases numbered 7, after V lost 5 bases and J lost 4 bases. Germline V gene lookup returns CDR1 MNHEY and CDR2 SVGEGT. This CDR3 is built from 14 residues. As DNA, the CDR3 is TGTGCCAGCAGTGGAACAGGGGTTGGCACTGAAGCTTTCTTT. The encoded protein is CASSGTGVGTEAFF.

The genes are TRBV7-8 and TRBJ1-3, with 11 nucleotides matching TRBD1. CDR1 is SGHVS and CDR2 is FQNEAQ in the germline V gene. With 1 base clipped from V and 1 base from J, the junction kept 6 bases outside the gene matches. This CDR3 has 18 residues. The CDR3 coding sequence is TGTGCCAGCAGCTTAGGGTACCGGGACAGGGGGTCTGGAAACACCATATATTTT. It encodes CASSLGYRDRGSGNTIYF.

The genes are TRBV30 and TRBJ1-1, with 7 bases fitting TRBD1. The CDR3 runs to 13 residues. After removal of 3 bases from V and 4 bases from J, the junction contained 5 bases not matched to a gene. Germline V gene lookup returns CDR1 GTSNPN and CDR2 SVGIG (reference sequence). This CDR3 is CAWRWTGFTEAFF. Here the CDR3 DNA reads TGTGCCTGGAGATGGACAGGTTTCACTGAAGCTTTCTTT.

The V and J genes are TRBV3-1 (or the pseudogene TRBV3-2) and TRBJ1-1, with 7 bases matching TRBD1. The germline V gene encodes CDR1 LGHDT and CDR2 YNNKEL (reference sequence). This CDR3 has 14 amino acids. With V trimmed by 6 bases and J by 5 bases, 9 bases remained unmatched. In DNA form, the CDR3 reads TGTGCCAGCAGACCCGACAGGGATAGTACTGAAGCTTTCTTT. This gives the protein CASRPDRDSTEAFF.

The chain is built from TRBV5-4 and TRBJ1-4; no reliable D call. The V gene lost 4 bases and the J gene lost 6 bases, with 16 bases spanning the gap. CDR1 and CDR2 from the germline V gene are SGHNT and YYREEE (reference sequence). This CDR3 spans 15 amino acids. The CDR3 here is CASSPYIGRDEKLFF. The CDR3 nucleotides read TGTGCCAGCAGCCCTTACATCGGGCGCGATGAAAAACTGTTTTTT.

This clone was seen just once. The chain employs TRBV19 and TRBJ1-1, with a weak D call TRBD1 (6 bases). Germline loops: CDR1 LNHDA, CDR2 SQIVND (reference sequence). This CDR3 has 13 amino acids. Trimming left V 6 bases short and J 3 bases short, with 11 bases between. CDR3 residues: CASRVGGYTEAFF. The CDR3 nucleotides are TGTGCCAGTAGGGTAGGGGGTTACACTGAAGCTTTCTTT.